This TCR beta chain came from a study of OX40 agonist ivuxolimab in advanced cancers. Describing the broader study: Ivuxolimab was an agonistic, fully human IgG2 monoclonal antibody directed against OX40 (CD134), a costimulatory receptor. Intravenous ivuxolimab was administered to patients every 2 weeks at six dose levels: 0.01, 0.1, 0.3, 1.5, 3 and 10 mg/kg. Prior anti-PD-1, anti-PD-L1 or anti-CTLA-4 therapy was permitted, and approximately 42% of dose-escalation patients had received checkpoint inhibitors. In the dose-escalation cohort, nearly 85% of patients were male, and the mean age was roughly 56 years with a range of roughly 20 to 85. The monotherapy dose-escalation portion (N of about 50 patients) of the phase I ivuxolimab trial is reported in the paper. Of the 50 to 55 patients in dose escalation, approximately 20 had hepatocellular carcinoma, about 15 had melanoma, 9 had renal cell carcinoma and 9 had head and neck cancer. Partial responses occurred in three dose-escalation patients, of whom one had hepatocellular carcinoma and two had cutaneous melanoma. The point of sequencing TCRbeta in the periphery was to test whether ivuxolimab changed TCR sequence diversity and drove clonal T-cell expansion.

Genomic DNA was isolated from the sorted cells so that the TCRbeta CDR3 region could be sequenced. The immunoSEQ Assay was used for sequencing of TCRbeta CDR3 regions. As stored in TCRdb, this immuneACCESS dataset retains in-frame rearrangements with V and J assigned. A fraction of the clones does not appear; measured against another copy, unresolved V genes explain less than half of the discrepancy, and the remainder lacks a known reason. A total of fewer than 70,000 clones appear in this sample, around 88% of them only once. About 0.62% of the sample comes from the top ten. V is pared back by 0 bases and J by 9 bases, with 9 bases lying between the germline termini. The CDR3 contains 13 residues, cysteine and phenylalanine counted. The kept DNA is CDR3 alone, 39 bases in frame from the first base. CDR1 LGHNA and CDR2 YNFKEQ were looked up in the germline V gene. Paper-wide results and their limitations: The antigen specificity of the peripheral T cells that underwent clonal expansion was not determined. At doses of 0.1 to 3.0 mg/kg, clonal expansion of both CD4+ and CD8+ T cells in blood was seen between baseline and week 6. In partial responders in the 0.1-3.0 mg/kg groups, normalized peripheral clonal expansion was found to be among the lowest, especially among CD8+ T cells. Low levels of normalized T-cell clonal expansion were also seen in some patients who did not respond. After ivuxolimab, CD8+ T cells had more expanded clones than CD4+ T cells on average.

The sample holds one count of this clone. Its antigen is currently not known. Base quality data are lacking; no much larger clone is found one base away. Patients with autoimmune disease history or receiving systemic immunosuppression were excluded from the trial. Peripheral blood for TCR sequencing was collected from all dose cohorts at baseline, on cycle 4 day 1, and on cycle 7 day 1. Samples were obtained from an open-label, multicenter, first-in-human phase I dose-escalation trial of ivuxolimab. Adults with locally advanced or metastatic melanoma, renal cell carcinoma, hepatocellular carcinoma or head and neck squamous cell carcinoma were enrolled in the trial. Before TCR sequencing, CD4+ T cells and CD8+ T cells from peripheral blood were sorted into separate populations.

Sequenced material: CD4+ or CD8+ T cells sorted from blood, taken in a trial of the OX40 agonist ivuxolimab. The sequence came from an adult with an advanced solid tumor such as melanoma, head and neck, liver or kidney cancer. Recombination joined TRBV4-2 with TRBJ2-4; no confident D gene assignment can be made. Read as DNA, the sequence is TGTGCCAGCAGCCAAGAAGATTTTGGCATTCAGTACTTC. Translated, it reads CASSQEDFGIQYF.